This is a list of T cell receptor beta chains from one sample in a study of identical twins. TCRdb called the 5' RACE reads again in MiXCR, with one record for every CDR3 protein. The repertoire consists of hundreds of thousands of distinct CDR3 sequences, with roughly 20% occurring once and the leading ten covering approximately 4.3%. This sample also appeared in a second study, on T cells expressing NK-cell markers.

Material for sequencing was PBMCs. These receptors were taken from a young woman in good health. Each CDR3 is given with its conserved first and last residue. D genes are given only for firm matches. Size is omitted from some rows. Given values are once, few, many or a class for expanded clones.

TRBV5-1	TRBJ2-1	NA	NA	TGCGCCAGCAGCTTGGGGGCGTTGGGGCAAAGTATCAATGAGCAGTTCTTC	CASSLGALGQSINEQFF
TRBV20-1	TRBJ1-1	few	NA	TGCAGTGCTAGTTCACAGGCAAACGAAGCTTTCTTT	CSASSQANEAFF
TRBV20-1	TRBJ2-5	NA	TRBD1	TGCAGTGGTCTCAGGGGGCGAGAGACCCAGTACTTC	CSGLRGRETQYF
TRBV29-1	TRBJ2-6	few	NA	TGCAGCGCACGCTACTCTGGGGCCAACGTCCTGACTTTC	CSARYSGANVLTF
TRBV20-1	TRBJ1-4	many	NA	TGCAGTGCTGGAGGGGGAGAACTGTTTTTT	CSAGGGELFF
TRBV7-9	TRBJ1-1	NA	NA	TGTGCCAGCAGCTTAGAGGGGATCTCAGCGGCTTTCTTT	CASSLEGISAAFF
TRBV29-1	TRBJ2-5	many	TRBD1	TGCAGCGTTGTAAGGGACAGAACAGAGGGGGAGACCCAGTACTTC	CSVVRDRTEGETQYF
TRBV20-1	TRBJ1-1	few	NA	TGCAGTGCTCCCGGGACGGGGGACACTGAAGCTTTCTTT	CSAPGTGDTEAFF
TRBV7-2	TRBJ2-2	NA	NA	TGTGCCAGCAGCCTGGCTACTAGATACACCGGGGAGCTGTTTTTT	CASSLATRYTGELFF
TRBV14	TRBJ2-7	many	TRBD1	TGTGCCAGCAGCCGCATAGGACAGGGAGACGAGCAGTACTTC	CASSRIGQGDEQYF
TRBV10-3	TRBJ2-7	few	TRBD2	TGTGCTACGTGGTCTAGCGGGATAAACGAGCAGTACTTC	CATWSSGINEQYF